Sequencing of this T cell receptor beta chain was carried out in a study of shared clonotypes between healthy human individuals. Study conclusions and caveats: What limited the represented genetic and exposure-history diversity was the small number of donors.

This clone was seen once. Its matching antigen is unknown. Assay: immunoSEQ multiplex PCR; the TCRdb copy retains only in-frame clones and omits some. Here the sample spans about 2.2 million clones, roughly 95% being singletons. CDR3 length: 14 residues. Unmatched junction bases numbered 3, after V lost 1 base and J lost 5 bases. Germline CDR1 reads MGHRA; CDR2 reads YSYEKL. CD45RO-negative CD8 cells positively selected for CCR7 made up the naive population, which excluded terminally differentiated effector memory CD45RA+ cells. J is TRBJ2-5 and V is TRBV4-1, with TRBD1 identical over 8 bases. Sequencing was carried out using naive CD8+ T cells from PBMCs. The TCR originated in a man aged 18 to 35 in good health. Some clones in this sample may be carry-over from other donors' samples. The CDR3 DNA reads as TGCGCCAGCAGCCAAGGGACAGGGATGGAGACCCAGTACTTC. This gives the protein CASSQGTGMETQYF.